What follows are 8 T cell receptor beta chains derived from one specimen sequenced in a study of blood T cell repertoires in COVID-19. The table came from immunoSEQ multiplex PCR; TCRdb's copy has only in-frame clones and leaves some out. The sample includes a few hundred thousand clones, approximately 89% of them seen just once. The specimen sequenced was peripheral blood. The source is an older woman with acute or convalescent COVID-19.

This clone was seen a single time. The chain recombines TRBV7-9 with TRBJ2-5, with TRBD2 matching over 7 bases. This CDR3 region has 16 residues. The ends lost 5 bases at V and 3 bases at J; junction bases unmatched: 12. The germline CDR1 and CDR2 sequences are SEHNR and FQNEAQ (reference sequence). This CDR3 reads CASSTPPAGPEETQYF. CDR3 in DNA: TGTGCCAGCAGCACCCCCCCAGCGGGGCCTGAAGAGACCCAGTACTTC.

The chain links TRBV5-5 to TRBJ1-1, with 7 bases lining up with TRBD1. There are 20 residues in the CDR3. Germline V gene sequence: CDR1 SGHKS, CDR2 YYEKEE (reference sequence). J gave up 1 base and V 4 bases, and 22 bases lay outside the gene matches. The CDR3 bases are TGTGCCAGCAGCCTATCGGGGTTTAGGGGGCGCGGAGGTTCGAACACTGAAGCTTTCTTT. It specifies CASSLSGFRGRGGSNTEAFF.

The V and J genes are TRBV6-6 and TRBJ2-6; 8 bases are a match to TRBD1. The CDR3 covers 18 residues. V dropped 5 bases and J dropped 0; count of bases not matched to a gene: 9. CDR1 is MNHNY, CDR2 SVGAGI, per germline (reference sequence). The CDR3 bases are TGTGCCAGCAGTCACCCAGGGGGCTCCAACTCTGGGGCCAACGTCCTGACTTTC. Amino acids: CASSHPGGSNSGANVLTF.

This clone was seen a handful of times. J is TRBJ1-2 and V is TRBV9, with 12 bases lining up with TRBD1. V was pared by 0 bases and J by 3 bases, with 9 bases of the junction left unmatched. The CDR3 extends over 18 amino acids. Germline assignment: CDR1 SGDLS and CDR2 YYNGEE. The CDR3: CASSVAWDRGHSDYGYTF. The DNA of the CDR3 is TGTGCCAGCAGCGTAGCTTGGGACAGGGGGCATTCGGACTATGGCTACACCTTC. Looking up the rest from reference TRBV9 and TRBJ1-2 gives the full variable domain: DSGVTQTPKHLITATGQRVTLRCSPRSGDLSVYWYQQSLDQGLQFLIQYYNGEERAKGNILERFSAQQFPDLHSELNLSSLELGDSALYFCASSVAWDRGHSDYGYTFGSGTRLTVV.

The V and J genes are TRBV5-5 and TRBJ2-7; 7 bases fit TRBD1. V gave up 2 bases and J gave up 0 bases; unmatched junction bases: 8. Per germline, CDR1 SGHKS and CDR2 YYEKEE (reference sequence). The CDR3 contains 16 residues. In DNA, the CDR3 is TGTGCCAGCAGCTTAGGTAGGGGGCGGATCTCCTACGAGCAGTACTTC. This translates into CASSLGRGRISYEQYF.

This CDR3 is CASSIGTATGTRREQYF. The CDR3 bases are TGTGCCAGTAGTATAGGTACGGCTACAGGGACCCGCCGGGAGCAGTACTTC. The V gene is TRBV19, the J gene TRBJ2-7; D might be TRBD1 (6 bases). V was shortened by 1 base and J by 7 bases, with 23 bases between the two germline ends. Germline V lookup: CDR1 LNHDA, CDR2 SQIVND (reference sequence). This CDR3 has 17 residues.

This chain connects TRBV10-1 to TRBJ2-1; D might be TRBD1 (5 bases). V lost 0 bases to trimming and J lost 2 bases, with 11 bases between them. The CDR3 spans 16 residues. Germline CDR1 is WNHNN and CDR2 is SYGVQD (reference sequence). The CDR3 DNA sequence: TGCGCCAGCAGTGAGTCCTGGGGCTCCACCTACAATGAGCAGTTCTTC. As protein: CASSESWGSTYNEQFF.

The chain combines TRBV2 with TRBJ1-5; D may be TRBD1 (6 bases). V was shortened by 1 base and J by 3 bases, with 10 bases between the two germline ends. The CDR3 is made up of 15 amino acids. Germline-derived CDR1 and CDR2 are SNHLY and FYNNEI. CDR3 protein: CASSEVRGSNQPQHF. CDR3 nucleotides: TGTGCCAGCAGTGAAGTTAGGGGGTCCAATCAGCCCCAGCATTTT.